What follows are 25 T cell receptor beta chains derived from one specimen sequenced in a study of siplizumab effects on memory and regulatory T cells. Sequencing was performed with immunoSEQ multiplex PCR; in TCRdb, only in-frame clones are kept and a portion is missing. The sample contains roughly 120,000 clones, approximately 90% of which appear only once. Sequences were obtained from Tregs sorted from blood. All receptors come from a human donor in good health.

The chain uses TRBV6-1 and TRBJ2-7, with 8 nucleotides matching TRBD1. V lost 4 bases, J lost 5 bases, and 13 bases stayed unmatched. This CDR3 comprises 16 residues. CDR1 is MNHNS, CDR2 SASEGT, per germline. CDR3 sequence reads: CASSGGWTGNEHEQYF. CDR3 nucleotides: TGTGCCAGCAGTGGGGGATGGACAGGGAATGAACACGAGCAGTACTTC.

The CDR3 loop reads CASSLTRLGANVLTF. For the CDR3, the DNA is TGTGCCAGCAGCTTGACCCGGCTAGGGGCCAACGTCCTGACTTTC. The chain links TRBV5-6 to TRBJ2-6; D ambiguous. Per germline, CDR1 SGHDT and CDR2 YYEEEE. The CDR3 has 15 amino acids. Trimming removed 1 base at V and 4 bases at J, with 9 bases between.

The V and J genes are TRBV11-3 and TRBJ2-1; tentative D call: TRBD1 (6 bases). V gave up 4 bases and J gave up 5 bases, with 9 bases separating them. CDR3 length equals 13 residues. CDR1 SGHNT and CDR2 YENEEA come from the germline V gene. CDR3 loop: CASSWTDDNEQFF. CDR3 bases: TGTGCCAGCAGCTGGACAGATGACAATGAGCAGTTCTTC.

The V and J genes are TRBV2 and TRBJ2-3; 12 bases are shared with TRBD1. The ends lost 0 bases at V and 4 bases at J; junction bases unmatched: 2. CDR1 is SNHLY, CDR2 FYNNEI, per germline. This CDR3 is built from 16 residues. For the CDR3, the DNA is TGTGCCAGCAGTGAAGCGGGACAGGGGGCCGCAGATACGCAGTATTTT. Protein sequence: CASSEAGQGAADTQYF.

The rearrangement uses TRBV5-5 and TRBJ1-3, with 11 bases lining up with TRBD1. Germline CDR1 and CDR2: SGHKS and YYEKEE (reference sequence). The V segment lost 4 bases and the J segment 4 bases; nucleotides outside the gene matches: 16. This CDR3 comprises 19 residues. DNA of the CDR3: TGTGCCAGCAGCCGTATATGGGACAGGGGGGAGTTTGGCGGAAACACCATATATTTT. Translated: CASSRIWDRGEFGGNTIYF.

A few counts support this clone. This rearrangement joins TRBV7-9 to TRBJ1-2; TRBD1 might be the D (6 bases). The CDR3 runs to 13 residues. CDR1 SEHNR and CDR2 FQNEAQ come from the germline V gene (reference sequence). With 3 bases removed from V and 4 bases from J, the gap between germline ends came to 9 bases. The CDR3 loop is CASSLTGAYGYTF. In nucleotides, the CDR3 is TGTGCCAGCAGCTTGACGGGGGCCTATGGCTACACCTTC.

CDR3: CASSPRWDGYTF. The CDR3 bases are TGTGCCAGCAGCCCCCGGTGGGATGGCTACACCTTC. The chain carries TRBV7-9 and TRBJ1-2; D remains ambiguous. Looked up from germline, CDR1 is SEHNR and CDR2 is FQNEAQ (reference sequence). The V end was cut by 5 bases, the J end by 6 bases, with 10 bases between. The CDR3 is 12 amino acids.

This clone is a singleton in its sample. The V gene is TRBV7-2, the J gene TRBJ2-7; D unresolved. Germline CDR1 is SGHTA and CDR2 is FQGNSA. The CDR3 is 14 residues long. Trimming removed 5 bases at V and 2 bases at J, with 13 bases between. CDR3 nucleotides: TGTGCCAGCAGCCCGTCCGGGTACCCCTACGAGCAGTACTTC. Translated: CASSPSGYPYEQYF.

The chain couples TRBV6-1 to TRBJ2-1, with TRBD2 as a possible D gene (5 bases). V gave up 4 bases and J gave up 4 bases, with 14 bases separating them. Germline V CDR1 and CDR2: MNHNS, SASEGT. The CDR3 runs 15 residues. This chain's CDR3 is CASSAYGLEYNEQFF. CDR3 sequence (DNA): TGTGCCAGCAGTGCATATGGACTGGAGTACAATGAGCAGTTCTTC.

The chain carries TRBV29-1 and TRBJ2-5; D is unresolved. The CDR3 length is 12 residues. The ends were cut back, 3 bases at V and 2 bases at J, with 7 bases in the middle. The germline CDR1 and CDR2 sequences are SQVTM and ANQGSEA. The CDR3: CSVEAQQETQYF. As DNA, the CDR3 is TGCAGCGTTGAGGCACAGCAAGAGACCCAGTACTTC.

The V gene is TRBV30, the J gene TRBJ1-2; D gene unclear. This CDR3 is 13 amino acids long. V dropped 4 bases and J dropped 0 bases, with 9 bases sitting between them. Germline V CDR1 and CDR2: GTSNPN, SVGIG (reference sequence). The CDR3 is CAWTVATNYGYTF. The CDR3 coding sequence is TGTGCCTGGACCGTCGCTACTAACTATGGCTACACCTTC.

The genes are TRBV11-1 and TRBJ1-6, with D possibly TRBD1 on 6 matching bases. Between the trimmed V and J ends, which lost 5 bases and 14 bases, there was a span of 13 bases. This CDR3 comprises 12 residues. Germline-derived CDR1 and CDR2 are SGHAT and FQDESV (reference sequence). The CDR3 nucleotides are TGTGCCAGCAGCCTACCAGGGGAAACCCTCCACTTT. This sequence encodes CASSLPGETLHF.

The CDR3 is CASSGTGTSTDTQYF. CDR3 bases: TGTGCCAGCAGCGGAACCGGGACGAGCACAGATACGCAGTATTTT. The gene calls are TRBV7-3 and TRBJ2-3; D possibly matches TRBD1 or TRBD2 (5 bases each). The germline gives CDR1 SGHTA, CDR2 FQGTGA. The CDR3 is 15 amino acids. The ends were cut back, 5 bases at V and 0 bases at J, with 12 bases in the middle.

The chain uses TRBV5-6 and TRBJ2-7; a weak D match, TRBD2 (7 bases). The CDR3 is 17 residues long. V shed 0 bases and J shed 2 bases, with 18 bases lying between them. Germline-derived CDR1 and CDR2 are SGHDT and YYEEEE. The CDR3 DNA follows: TGTGCCAGCAGCTTGGGCTGGGGGGGCTTTATACCCTACGAGCAGTACTTC. Encoded protein: CASSLGWGGFIPYEQYF.

The chain couples TRBV29-1 to TRBJ2-7; no clear D. The CDR3 covers 13 residues. Trimming shortened V by 5 bases and J by 1 base, and 12 bases separated the two germline ends. The germline CDR1 and CDR2 sequences are SQVTM and ANQGSEA. The CDR3 DNA reads as TGCAGCGTTAGGCAGCCAATGTCCTACGAGCAGTACTTC. The encoded protein is CSVRQPMSYEQYF.

The chain joins TRBV6-5 to TRBJ1-2, with a possible D match to TRBD1 (5 bases). The CDR3 sequence is 14 residues long. CDR1 MNHEY and CDR2 SVGAGI come from the germline V gene. The V and J ends lost 2 bases and 4 bases respectively, with 11 bases between them. The CDR3 spells CASSYRGVSYGYTF. The CDR3 nucleotides are TGTGCCAGCAGTTACCGGGGGGTCAGCTATGGCTACACCTTC.

V is TRBV5-6 and J is TRBJ2-3, with 8 nucleotides matching TRBD2. V lost 2 bases and J lost 1; bases outside the gene matches: 12. This CDR3 has 18 amino acids. Germline loops: CDR1 SGHDT, CDR2 YYEEEE. CDR3 residues: CASSFPWGELAGTDTQYF. DNA for the CDR3: TGTGCCAGCAGCTTCCCGTGGGGGGAACTAGCGGGCACAGATACGCAGTATTTT.

DNA for the CDR3: TGTGCCACCCGGGGACGAAGCACAGATACGCAGTATTTT. Its protein product is CATRGRSTDTQYF. The chain couples TRBV27 to TRBJ2-3; D possibly matches TRBD1 or TRBD2 (5 bases each). This CDR3 spans 13 amino acids. Trimming removed 10 bases at V and 0 bases at J, with 11 bases between. Per germline, CDR1 MNHEY and CDR2 SMNVEV (reference sequence).

DNA of the CDR3: TGTGCCAGCAGTGCTTCAGGGGGCGGTGGAAACACCATATATTTT. Protein: CASSASGGGGNTIYF. The chain links TRBV7-9 to TRBJ1-3; 8 bases are a match to TRBD1. The CDR3 is made up of 15 amino acids. The germline V gene has CDR1 SEHNR and CDR2 FQNEAQ (reference sequence). Losses at the gene ends were 6 bases for V and 3 bases for J; bases not matched to a gene: 7.

This clone was detected once. The DNA of the CDR3 is TGCGCCAGCAGCTTGTGGGTCCGCCAACCCCAAGAGACCCAGTACTTC. This translates into CASSLWVRQPQETQYF. The chain carries TRBV5-1 and TRBJ2-5, with no clear D. The germline V gene encodes CDR1 SGHRS and CDR2 YFSETQ. The germline V and J ends were trimmed by 1 base and 1 base, with 14 bases remaining between them. This CDR3 is built from 16 residues.

This chain connects TRBV13 to TRBJ2-1; D could derive from TRBD1 or TRBD2 (5 bases each). Germline V gene data show CDR1 as PRHDT and CDR2 as FYEKMQ (reference sequence). V was pared by 5 bases and J by 12 bases, with 20 bases between. The CDR3 has 14 residues. Written as DNA, the CDR3 is TGTGCCAGCAGCCTTCGGGGACCCCTAGTAGGGCAGTTCTTC. It is translated as CASSLRGPLVGQFF.

The chain employs TRBV5-1 and TRBJ2-2; D uncertain. The CDR3 is 15 residues long. V was trimmed by 2 bases and J by 3 bases, leaving 11 bases between them. CDR1 and CDR2 from the germline V gene are SGHRS and YFSETQ. The CDR3 loop is CASSFWTVDTGELFF. In DNA form, the CDR3 reads TGCGCCAGCAGCTTTTGGACGGTGGACACCGGGGAGCTGTTTTTT.

This chain uses TRBV19 with TRBJ2-3; 7 bases are shared with TRBD1. The CDR3 length is 14 residues. J lost 4 bases, V lost 5 bases, and 6 bases had no gene match. Germline V gene lookup returns CDR1 LNHDA and CDR2 SQIVND (reference sequence). Written as DNA, the CDR3 is TGTGCCAGTAGTGTAAGACAGGGTGCAGATACGCAGTATTTT. Translating gives CASSVRQGADTQYF.

This chain joins TRBV6-5 and TRBJ1-1, with 7 positions matching TRBD1. The J segment lost 6 bases and the V segment lost 6 bases, leaving 13 bases of the junction unmatched. Germline values: CDR1 MNHEY, CDR2 SVGAGI. CDR3 size: 15 residues. CDR3 amino acids: CASSPNTITGAEAFF. The CDR3 DNA follows: TGTGCCAGCAGCCCCAACACAATTACAGGGGCTGAAGCTTTCTTT.

The gene calls are TRBV12-5 and TRBJ2-1; tentatively, D is TRBD2 (5 bases). V lost 0 bases and J 13 bases, leaving 19 bases between the germline ends. There are 15 residues in the CDR3. The V gene's germline CDR1 is LGHNT and CDR2 FRNRAP. The CDR3 here is CASGLVSLERDAQFF. CDR3 nucleotides: TGTGCTAGTGGTTTGGTAAGTCTGGAACGGGATGCACAGTTCTTC.